This TCR beta chain was identified in a study of long-term antiretroviral therapy in people with HIV. The assay used was immunoSEQ (version v3.0), run at survey level. TCRdb keeps only in-frame clones here, not all; method: immunoSEQ multiplex PCR. The repertoire consists of around 25,000 clones, with 85% to 95% occurring once and the leading ten covering less than 2.5%. Per germline, CDR1 LGHNA and CDR2 YNFKEQ. The CDR3 is made up of 15 amino acids. V was clipped by 1 base and J by 0 bases, with 9 bases between them. V usage is TRBV4-2 and J usage is TRBJ1-2; tentative D call: TRBD1 (5 bases). This sequence was found in a woman between 45 and 65 years old with HIV. The starting material was unsorted PBMCs, obtained roughly 5 years after starting antiretroviral therapy. The CDR3 region is CASSQVQASNYGYTF. The CDR3, as DNA: TGTGCCAGCAGCCAAGTACAGGCCTCTAACTATGGCTACACCTTC.